The next 15 T cell receptor beta chains were all read from a single sample in a study of blood T cells in healthy people across ages. It was with a sample-barcoded 5' primer and a J-beta primer mix that a second PCR of about 6 to 11 cycles was run. Each CDR3 protein is one row after TCRdb ran MiXCR on the 5' RACE reads. Here the sample spans about 800,000 distinct CDR3 sequences, 58% being singletons. Sample: blood. These receptors were taken from a man under 40 in good health.

This clonotype was picked up a small number of times. The chain recombines TRBV2 with TRBJ2-7; D remains unclear. V was pared by 7 bases and J by 3 bases, with 19 bases between. This CDR3 contains 15 residues. In germline, CDR1 is SNHLY, CDR2 FYNNEI. CDR3 sequence: CASTLTRNGDYEQYF. CDR3 sequence (DNA): TGTGCCAGCACCCTAACACGGAACGGTGACTACGAGCAGTACTTC.

CDR3 in amino acids: CASSEGGTSGMRDTQYF. In DNA, the CDR3 is TGTGCCAGCAGTGAAGGGGGGACTAGCGGGATGAGAGATACGCAGTATTTT. The chain employs TRBV6-1 and TRBJ2-3, with 13 positions matching TRBD2. Germline lookup yields CDR1 MNHNS and CDR2 SASEGT. This CDR3 region has 17 residues. V was clipped by 1 base and J by 5 bases; unmatched bases: 6.

About this clonotype itself: This CDR3 is missing its conserved last phenylalanine or tryptophan, likely due to a read error. The J gene is TRBJ2-3, the V gene TRBV12-3 or TRBV12-4, with 8 bases fitting TRBD1. The CDR3 length is 16 residues. V gave up 5 bases and J gave up 3 bases; unmatched junction bases: 10. The CDR3 protein is CASSLQGQEITDTQYS. CDR3 sequence (DNA): TGTGCCAGCAGTCTCCAGGGACAGGAAATTACAGATACGCAGTATTCT.

Remarks on this clonotype: One junction end disagrees with the germline gene, perhaps due to a read error. The J gene is TRBJ2-5, the V gene TRBV20-1; D might be TRBD2 (6 bases). The CDR3 has 12 amino acids. The germline gives CDR1 DFQATT, CDR2 SNEGSKA (reference sequence). The chain's CDR3 is CSALSGQEAQYF. The CDR3 DNA follows: TGCAGTGCCCTCAGCGGGCAAGAGGCCCAGTACTTC.

The chain is built from TRBV12-3 or TRBV12-4 and TRBJ1-1, with D uncertain. Between the trimmed V and J ends, which lost 6 bases and 1 base, there was a span of 9 bases. This CDR3 region has 13 residues. CDR3 in DNA: TGTGCCAGCAGAATGACTGGGAACACTGAAGCTTTCTTT. Its protein product is CASRMTGNTEAFF.

This clonotype was observed a single time. The genes are TRBV12-3 or TRBV12-4 and TRBJ1-5; no definite D call. The CDR3 runs 15 residues. V was pared by 1 base and J by 1 base, with 8 bases between. The CDR3 here is CASSLGIVSNQPQHF. CDR3 DNA sequence: TGTGCCAGCAGTTTAGGTATCGTGAGCAATCAGCCCCAGCATTTT.

This clonotype appeared a few times. V is TRBV7-9 and J is TRBJ2-7; D uncertain. Per germline, CDR1 SEHNR and CDR2 FQNEAQ (reference sequence). Trimming removed 5 bases from V and 5 bases from J, with 13 bases in between. The CDR3 length is 13 residues. In DNA, the CDR3 is TGTGCCAGCAGCATGGACCTACGGAACGAGCAGTACTTC. Its translation: CASSMDLRNEQYF.

There are a few counts of this clonotype. Germline is not matched at one junction end, which may reflect a read error. The J gene is TRBJ1-1, the V gene TRBV20-1, with unresolved D. CDR1 is DFQATT, CDR2 SNEGSKA, per germline (reference sequence). The CDR3 spans 15 residues. The CDR3 loop is CSASAFSAVSTEAFF. The CDR3 bases are TGCAGTGCTAGTGCGTTCTCCGCCGTGAGCACTGAGGCTTTCTTT.

This clonotype occurred a few times. This chain joins TRBV7-3 and TRBJ1-6; a possible D gene is TRBD1 (6 bases). CDR3 length: 15 amino acids. V lost 4 bases to trimming and J lost 7 bases, with 14 bases between them. From germline, CDR1 is SGHTA and CDR2 FQGTGA. The CDR3 coding sequence is TGTGCCAGCAGCTCAGGGGTCGCTGGGAATTCACCCCTCCACTTT. Its translation is CASSSGVAGNSPLHF.

This chain connects TRBV6-5 to TRBJ2-6, with D unresolved. This CDR3 comprises 15 residues. The V and J ends lost 2 bases and 1 base respectively, with 6 bases between them. Germline loops: CDR1 MNHEY, CDR2 SVGAGI. The DNA of the CDR3 is TGTGCCAGCAGTTACCTCTCGTCTGGGGCCAACGTCCTGACTTTC. This encodes CASSYLSSGANVLTF.

The rearrangement joins TRBV6-2 or TRBV6-3 to TRBJ2-7; the match to TRBD2 covers 10 bases. The germline CDR1 and CDR2 sequences are MNHEY and SVGEGT. This CDR3 is built from 16 residues. Unmatched junction bases numbered 14, after V lost 5 bases and J lost 7 bases. CDR3 region: CASSLAGESGSDEQYF. The DNA of the CDR3 is TGTGCCAGCAGTCTAGCGGGGGAGTCGGGGTCGGATGAGCAGTACTTC.

J is TRBJ2-7 and V is TRBV5-6, with D possibly called TRBD1 or TRBD2 (6 bases each). This CDR3 is built from 15 residues. Germline assignment: CDR1 SGHDT and CDR2 YYEEEE. Trimming removed 3 bases from V and 2 bases from J, with 15 bases in between. The CDR3 protein is CASSSARRDTYEQYF. As DNA, the CDR3 is TGTGCCAGCAGCTCAGCCAGGCGGGACACCTACGAGCAGTACTTC.

This clonotype came up a few times. This chain links TRBV10-3 with TRBJ2-7; no clear D. CDR3 size: 11 residues. The germline V gene encodes CDR1 ENHRY and CDR2 SYGVKD. V gave up 7 bases and J gave up 1 base, with 5 bases separating them. For the CDR3, the DNA is TGTGCCATCAATCCTTCCTACGAGCAGTACTTC. Translation: CAINPSYEQYF.

The chain couples TRBV7-2 to TRBJ2-1; D is unclear. The germline V gene encodes CDR1 SGHTA and CDR2 FQGNSA. There are 16 residues in the CDR3. Trimming cost V 0 bases and J 0 bases, with 9 bases left between them. CDR3 sequence (DNA): TGTGCCAGCAGCTTAGCTCCGGTTAGCTCCTACAATGAGCAGTTCTTC. Amino acids: CASSLAPVSSYNEQFF.

This chain connects TRBV20-1 to TRBJ2-7; TRBD2 matches 8 bases. From germline, CDR1 is DFQATT and CDR2 SNEGSKA (reference sequence). The V segment lost 6 bases and the J segment 5 bases; nucleotides outside the gene matches: 12. This CDR3 is built from 14 residues. CDR3 protein: CSAPTSGRVNEQYF. CDR3 DNA: TGCAGTGCCCCCACTAGCGGACGGGTAAACGAGCAGTACTTC.